Listed below are T cell receptor beta chains from one sample, sequenced in a study of blood T cell repertoires in COVID-19. This table comes from immunoSEQ multiplex PCR, and its TCRdb copy is limited to in-frame clones, with some not included. The repertoire has about 190,000 clones, about four fifths of them found once; the top ten carry 7.8%. Input material: peripheral blood. The receptors were gathered from a woman in her sixties or seventies with COVID-19, enrolled during active disease. Each CDR3 is given with its conserved first and last residue.

CDR3 protein: CASSEGTGVWEKLFF
J gene: TRBJ1-4
V gene: TRBV6-1

CDR3 protein: CASSTLAGNIEQYF
J gene: TRBJ2-7
V gene: TRBV27

CDR3 protein: CASSRDRGSYSNQPQHF
J gene: TRBJ1-5
V gene: TRBV28

CDR3 protein: CASSSGQGYEQYF
J gene: TRBJ2-7
V gene: TRBV5-4

CDR3 protein: CAGKKDGNYEQYF
J gene: TRBJ2-7
V gene: TRBV2

CDR3 protein: CASSLSGGGAPDTQYF
J gene: TRBJ2-3
V gene: TRBV11-2

CDR3 protein: CASSLDRGVGNEQFF
J gene: TRBJ2-1
V gene: TRBV5-4

CDR3 protein: CASSQQGTLDGYTF
J gene: TRBJ1-2
V gene: TRBV6-5

CDR3 protein: CASGSIVAGATDTQYF
J gene: TRBJ2-3
V gene: TRBV12-5

CDR3 protein: CSVAGTGRDQPQHF
J gene: TRBJ1-5
V gene: TRBV29-1

CDR3 protein: CASSDDRGFTGELFF
J gene: TRBJ2-2
V gene: TRBV6-1

CDR3 protein: CASSFPPGSPYNEQFF
J gene: TRBJ2-1
V gene: TRBV7-9

CDR3 protein: CASSGGQGAGSPLHF
J gene: TRBJ1-6
V gene: TRBV7-2

CDR3 protein: CASSVSSGSGDNEQFF
J gene: TRBJ2-1
V gene: TRBV7-9

CDR3 protein: CASSIAGQFTDEQFF
J gene: TRBJ2-1
V gene: TRBV19

CDR3 protein: CASSFGGYNQPQHF
J gene: TRBJ1-5
V gene: TRBV28

CDR3 protein: CASRKQGVTEAFF
J gene: TRBJ1-1
V gene: TRBV25-1

CDR3 protein: CASSPGQGIGVGQYF
J gene: TRBJ2-7
V gene: TRBV19

CDR3 protein: CATSGERQKTYEQYF
J gene: TRBJ2-7
V gene: TRBV15

CDR3 protein: CASSPQGAGLAKNIQYF
J gene: TRBJ2-4
V gene: TRBV6-4

CDR3 protein: CASSEVLRTSQETQYF
J gene: TRBJ2-5
V gene: TRBV25-1

CDR3 protein: CAISVTASGRDEQFF
J gene: TRBJ2-1
V gene: TRBV10-3

CDR3 protein: CASGFGGGDTQYF
J gene: TRBJ2-3
V gene: TRBV12-5

CDR3 protein: CASSQEATSYEQYF
J gene: TRBJ2-7
V gene: TRBV4-2

CDR3 protein: CASSPRSTGGLALPGELFF
J gene: TRBJ2-2
V gene: TRBV7-3

CDR3 protein: CASSPPLAEGGETQYF
J gene: TRBJ2-5
V gene: TRBV28

CDR3 protein: CASSLAGYHEQFF
J gene: TRBJ2-1
V gene: TRBV5-1

CDR3 protein: CAISATGPLSNQPQHF
J gene: TRBJ1-5
V gene: TRBV10-3

CDR3 protein: CASSFGGGYNEQFF
J gene: TRBJ2-1
V gene: TRBV5-1

CDR3 protein: CASSPTLGGQPQHF
J gene: TRBJ1-5
V gene: TRBV3-1/TRBV3-2

CDR3 protein: CASSVGRGGETQYF
J gene: TRBJ2-5
V gene: TRBV9

CDR3 protein: CASSAQTGAAMGYTF
J gene: TRBJ1-2
V gene: TRBV19

CDR3 protein: CASQPTRGRAGELFF
J gene: TRBJ2-2
V gene: TRBV6-5

CDR3 protein: CASRERRGLTEAFF
J gene: TRBJ1-1
V gene: TRBV19

CDR3 protein: CASSPSTGSNIQYF
J gene: TRBJ2-4
V gene: TRBV7-8

CDR3 protein: CASSPLQGSNSPLHF
J gene: TRBJ1-6
V gene: TRBV7-9

CDR3 protein: CAISAFLTGNTGELFF
J gene: TRBJ2-2
V gene: TRBV10-3

CDR3 protein: CASSWTGGTGELFF
J gene: TRBJ2-2
V gene: TRBV5-1

CDR3 protein: CASSLTRIEQYF
J gene: TRBJ2-7
V gene: TRBV5-5

CDR3 protein: CASSYGNSNQPQHF
J gene: TRBJ1-5
V gene: TRBV6-5

CDR3 protein: CASSQGSIMNTEAFF
J gene: TRBJ1-1
V gene: TRBV19